Presented here are 32 T cell receptor beta chains from one specimen sequenced in a study of radiotherapy plus CTLA-4 blockade in lung cancer (dated by TCRdb to 2016 to 2019). Receptors were amplified or captured by the immunoSEQ multiplex PCR assay. TCRdb obtained this table from immuneACCESS and retained in-frame rearrangements with V and J assigned. These tables miss some clones; where compared with another copy, unresolved V genes account for less than half of the shortfall, and the remainder is unexplained. Within this sample are 20,000 to 25,000 clones, with about 73% of them counted one time only. The ten biggest clones cover roughly 4% of the sample. The sequencing used peripheral blood, collected from a patient treated with radiotherapy plus ipilimumab. The receptor source for this set is a human donor with non-small cell lung cancer who had stable disease on radiotherapy plus ipilimumab.

CDR3 region: CASSLVQGTDTQYF. The CDR3 nucleotides are TGCGCCAGCAGCTTGGTGCAGGGTACAGATACGCAGTATTTT. V usage is TRBV5-1 and J usage is TRBJ2-3; D is perhaps TRBD1 (5 bases). Trimming pared 0 bases from V and 3 bases from J, leaving 8 bases between. This CDR3 region has 14 residues. Germline CDR1 and CDR2: SGHRS and YFSETQ.

The rearrangement uses TRBV5-1 and TRBJ2-7, with 7 bases fitting TRBD1. With V trimmed by 4 bases and J by 3 bases, 7 bases remained unmatched. This CDR3 comprises 14 residues. Germline lookup yields CDR1 SGHRS and CDR2 YFSETQ. The CDR3 protein is CASSLETGYYEQYF. In DNA form, the CDR3 reads TGCGCCAGCAGCCTGGAGACAGGGTACTACGAGCAGTACTTC.

This sequence joins TRBV7-2 and TRBJ1-1, with D hard to call. The germline gives CDR1 SGHTA, CDR2 FQGNSA. The V and J ends lost 2 bases and 2 bases respectively, with 12 bases between them. CDR3 size: 15 residues. For the CDR3, the DNA is TGTGCCAGCAGCTTAATGGGTCATACTAACACTGAAGCTTTCTTT. Its protein is CASSLMGHTNTEAFF.

The chain combines TRBV15 with TRBJ2-7; 8 nucleotides agree with TRBD2. Germline trimming cut 4 bases from V and 0 bases from J; bases unmatched to any gene: 2. The CDR3 extends over 14 amino acids. CDR1 is LNHNV and CDR2 is YYDKDF in the germline V gene (reference sequence). The CDR3 is CATSTSGSSYEQYF. In nucleotides, the CDR3 is TGTGCCACCAGCACGAGCGGGAGCTCCTACGAGCAGTACTTC.

The genes are TRBV28 and TRBJ1-2, with D perhaps matching TRBD1 (6 bases). The germline V and J ends were trimmed by 4 bases and 8 bases, with 14 bases remaining between them. Germline V gene sequence: CDR1 MDHEN, CDR2 SYDVKM. The CDR3 covers 13 residues. The CDR3 DNA sequence: TGTGCCAGCAGTTCAACCTCAGACAGGGGCTACACCTTC. This sequence encodes CASSSTSDRGYTF.

This clone has a single count. The chain employs TRBV6-5 and TRBJ2-7, with 9 bases fitting TRBD2. This CDR3 contains 15 residues. Germline V CDR1 and CDR2: MNHEY, SVGAGI. Unmatched junction bases numbered 11, after V lost 5 bases and J lost 6 bases. CDR3 bases: TGTGCCAGCAGTCCCCTCGGGACTAGCACTAGCGAGCAGTACTTC. Its protein is CASSPLGTSTSEQYF.

The chain combines TRBV7-8 with TRBJ2-7; D is unclear. CDR1 SGHVS and CDR2 FQNEAQ come from the germline V gene. V lost 1 base, J lost 10 bases, and 11 bases lay in between. The CDR3 spans 12 residues. The CDR3 DNA sequence: TGTGCCAGCAGCTTAGGGTCGGCCCCTCAGTACTTC. Amino acid sequence: CASSLGSAPQYF.

The count of this clone is one. The chain couples TRBV20-1 to TRBJ2-3, with D perhaps TRBD2 (6 bases). The length of the CDR3 is 10 residues. CDR1 is DFQATT, CDR2 SNEGSKA, per germline (reference sequence). The CDR3 is CTSATDTQYF. For the CDR3, the DNA is TGCACTAGCGCCACAGATACGCAGTATTTT.

The V gene is TRBV5-4, the J gene TRBJ2-1; weak D call: TRBD2 (5 bases). Germline lookup yields CDR1 SGHNT and CDR2 YYREEE (reference sequence). The CDR3 length is 16 residues. Trimming removed 0 bases from V and 6 bases from J, with 16 bases in between. The CDR3 coding sequence is TGTGCCAGCAGCTTGGCCGGGGTAGGGCCAGGCAATGAGCAGTTCTTC. This gives the protein CASSLAGVGPGNEQFF.

This CDR3 reads CASSRQGANYGYTF. CDR3 nucleotide sequence: TGTGCCAGCAGTCGACAGGGGGCGAACTATGGCTACACCTTC. V and J are TRBV6-5 and TRBJ1-2, with 10 nucleotides matching TRBD1. The CDR3 loop spans 14 amino acids. J was trimmed by 2 bases and V by 5 bases; bases with no gene match: 2. Germline CDR1 is MNHEY and CDR2 is SVGAGI.

This chain connects TRBV7-2 to TRBJ1-2, with no clear D. The CDR3 covers 13 residues. Germline V gene lookup returns CDR1 SGHTA and CDR2 FQGNSA. The V gene lost 5 bases and the J gene lost 7 bases, with 14 bases spanning the gap. CDR3 nucleotides: TGTGCCAGCAGCCCCCGCCCTGGTACTGGCTACACCTTC. Translated: CASSPRPGTGYTF.

This chain links TRBV27 with TRBJ2-7, with D maybe TRBD1 (6 bases). The CDR3 extends over 14 amino acids. CDR1 MNHEY and CDR2 SMNVEV come from the germline V gene (reference sequence). V was clipped by 7 bases and J by 5 bases, with 18 bases between them. CDR3 sequence reads: CASTPTGTTHEQYF. CDR3 bases: TGTGCCAGCACCCCTACCGGGACAACGCACGAGCAGTACTTC.

The chain links TRBV11-3 to TRBJ2-3, with TRBD2 as a possible D gene (6 bases). V was pared by 1 base and J by 6 bases, with 17 bases between. In germline, CDR1 is SGHNT, CDR2 YENEEA. CDR3 length: 16 amino acids. The CDR3 reads CASSLGEKRAFDTQYF. CDR3 nucleotide sequence: TGTGCCAGCAGCTTAGGGGAGAAGCGGGCTTTCGATACGCAGTATTTT. The full variable domain, completed using reference TRBV11-3 and TRBJ2-3, is EAGVVQSPRYKIIEKKQPVAFWCNPISGHNTLYWYLQNLGQGPELLIRYENEEAVDDSQLPKDRFSAERLKGVDSTLKIQPAELGDSAVYLCASSLGEKRAFDTQYFGPGTRLTVL.

As for this clone: The limits of the CDR3 on the DNA are not certain, so only TCRdb's listed CDR3 is given. The chain recombines TRBV6-5 with TRBJ2-2; the table's D call of TRBD1 was not tested on the DNA. Germline V lookup: CDR1 MNHEY, CDR2 SVGAGI. Counting both end residues, the CDR3 totals 14 amino acids. The CDR3 spells CASSFGPGGGELFF.

This chain links TRBV5-4 with TRBJ2-5; D tentatively fits TRBD1 or TRBD2 (5 bases each). Per germline, CDR1 SGHNT and CDR2 YYREEE (reference sequence). The CDR3 sequence is 14 residues long. Trimming removed 4 bases from V and 1 base from J, with 11 bases in between. The CDR3 bases are TGTGCCAGCAGCCTCGTGGGACCCCAAGAGACCCAGTACTTC. It encodes CASSLVGPQETQYF. Looking up the rest from reference TRBV5-4 and TRBJ2-5 gives the full variable domain: ETGVTQSPTHLIKTRGQQVTLRCSSQSGHNTVSWYQQALGQGPQFIFQYYREEENGRGNFPPRFSGLQFPNYSSELNVNALELDDSALYLCASSLVGPQETQYFGPGTRLLVL.

The rearrangement uses TRBV11-3 and TRBJ2-5; 7 bases map to TRBD2. The length of the CDR3 is 15 residues. V lost 5 bases and J lost 8; bases outside the gene matches: 14. Per germline, CDR1 SGHNT and CDR2 YENEEA. This CDR3 reads CASSPPRTRGITQYF. The CDR3 coding sequence is TGTGCCAGCAGCCCCCCTAGGACTAGGGGAATCACCCAGTACTTC.

The V gene is TRBV25-1, the J gene TRBJ2-1, with D possibly being TRBD1 (5 bases). The CDR3 is made up of 16 amino acids. V was trimmed by 0 bases and J by 6 bases, leaving 15 bases between them. Looked up from germline, CDR1 is MGHDK and CDR2 is SYGVNS. CDR3 amino acids: CASSEYRGGGSNEQFF. The CDR3 DNA follows: TGTGCCAGCAGTGAATATAGGGGCGGCGGCAGCAATGAGCAGTTCTTC.

The chain couples TRBV7-9 to TRBJ2-7; 12 bases are a match to TRBD1. CDR3 length: 15 residues. After removal of 5 bases from V and 6 bases from J, the junction contained 8 bases not matched to a gene. Germline assignment: CDR1 SEHNR and CDR2 FQNEAQ (reference sequence). The CDR3 here is CASSPGTGGLSEQYF. CDR3 in DNA: TGTGCCAGCAGCCCAGGGACAGGGGGCTTATCCGAGCAGTACTTC.

The chain links TRBV11-1 to TRBJ1-2; D is undetermined. The CDR3 is 17 amino acids. The germline V and J ends were trimmed by 5 bases and 4 bases, with 23 bases remaining between them. Germline CDR1 reads SGHAT; CDR2 reads FQDESV (reference sequence). The DNA for the CDR3 is TGTGCCAGCAGCGTAATTCGTGAGGCTGGAAAGACCTATGGCTACACCTTC. Translation: CASSVIREAGKTYGYTF.

J is TRBJ2-1 and V is TRBV28; 8 bases match TRBD2. Germline lookup yields CDR1 MDHEN and CDR2 SYDVKM. Losses at the gene ends were 1 base for V and 5 bases for J; bases not matched to a gene: 4. The CDR3 length is 15 residues. Here the CDR3 DNA reads TGTGCCAGCAGTTTATTGGCTAGCGGGCACAATGAGCAGTTCTTC. As protein: CASSLLASGHNEQFF.

This rearrangement joins TRBV29-1 to TRBJ2-3, with D hard to call. This CDR3 has 15 residues. CDR1 is SQVTM, CDR2 ANQGSEA, per germline. Trimming pared 4 bases from V and 2 bases from J, leaving 16 bases between. The chain's CDR3 is CSVAPPGRATDTQYF. Written as DNA, the CDR3 is TGCAGCGTTGCCCCCCCGGGCCGGGCCACAGATACGCAGTATTTT.

The V gene is TRBV14, the J gene TRBJ2-3; TRBD2 matches 7 bases. V shed 5 bases, J shed 6 bases, and the junction held 23 bases outside the gene matches. Germline V gene sequence: CDR1 SGHDN, CDR2 FVKESK. CDR3 size: 19 residues. This chain's CDR3 is CASSYRTSGRPRSPDTQYF. CDR3 in DNA: TGTGCCAGCAGCTATCGGACTAGTGGGAGGCCACGGTCCCCGGATACGCAGTATTTT.

This clone came up a few times. V is TRBV7-2 and J is TRBJ2-3; TRBD2 aligns across 8 bases. The CDR3 extends over 19 amino acids. Germline CDR1 and CDR2: SGHTA and FQGNSA. Trimming took 4 bases from V and 4 from J; bases not matched to a gene: 19. The CDR3 nucleotides read TGTGCCAGCAGCTACCGGCCGCCGTGGAGCGGGAGATGGTCAGATACGCAGTATTTT. Protein product: CASSYRPPWSGRWSDTQYF.

The V and J genes are TRBV28 and TRBJ1-1, with TRBD1 as a possible D gene (6 bases). In germline, CDR1 is MDHEN, CDR2 SYDVKM. The ends were cut back, 2 bases at V and 1 base at J, with 8 bases in the middle. The CDR3 has 14 amino acids. The CDR3 region has the DNA TGTGCCAGCAGTTTAGGGGGGCCGAACACTGAAGCTTTCTTT. Translating it yields CASSLGGPNTEAFF.

The chain joins TRBV25-1 to TRBJ2-7, with 7 bases lining up with TRBD2. Germline CDR1 reads MGHDK; CDR2 reads SYGVNS. This CDR3 contains 17 residues. V dropped 8 bases and J dropped 0; count of bases not matched to a gene: 16. The CDR3 sequence is CASGSTAGWGSSYEQYF. Here the CDR3 DNA reads TGTGCCAGCGGCAGTACAGCGGGGTGGGGGAGCTCCTACGAGCAGTACTTC.

This rearrangement joins TRBV2 to TRBJ1-1; no reliable D call. The V gene's germline CDR1 is SNHLY and CDR2 FYNNEI. The CDR3 is 14 residues long. V was clipped by 6 bases and J by 5 bases, with 16 bases between them. The DNA of the CDR3 is TGTGCCAGCAGGATGGACCTAATGTGGACTGAAGCTTTCTTT. Translation: CASRMDLMWTEAFF.

The chain is built from TRBV27 and TRBJ2-1; 7 bases align to TRBD2. The CDR3 spans 15 residues. Per germline, CDR1 MNHEY and CDR2 SMNVEV (reference sequence). Trimming at V came to 5 bases and at J to 6 bases, leaving 10 bases not matched to a gene. The CDR3 sequence: CASSNSGLPSNEQFF. The CDR3 bases are TGTGCCAGCAGTAATAGCGGGCTACCCTCCAATGAGCAGTTCTTC.

By sample share, this clone is medium-sized. This chain links TRBV15 with TRBJ2-7, with 8 nucleotides matching TRBD1. Germline trimming cut 5 bases from V and 3 bases from J; bases unmatched to any gene: 6. The germline gives CDR1 LNHNV, CDR2 YYDKDF (reference sequence). The CDR3 extends over 14 amino acids. CDR3 residues: CATSVQGANYEQYF. DNA for the CDR3: TGTGCCACCAGCGTCCAGGGGGCTAACTACGAGCAGTACTTC. Full variable domain (outside the CDR3, taken from reference TRBV15 and TRBJ2-7): DAMVIQNPRYQVTQFGKPVTLSCSQTLNHNVMYWYQQKSSQAPKLLFHYYDKDFNNEADTPDNFQSRRPNTSFCFLDIRSPGLGDTAMYLCATSVQGANYEQYFGPGTRLTVT.

Written as DNA, the CDR3 is TGTGCCAGCAGTACTATCTTCCGGACCGGGGAGCTGTTTTTT. It yields the protein CASSTIFRTGELFF. The chain couples TRBV28 to TRBJ2-2, with D unclear. The CDR3 loop spans 14 amino acids. Germline lookup yields CDR1 MDHEN and CDR2 SYDVKM. Trimming took 5 bases from V and 5 from J, leaving 12 bases between them.

The chain joins TRBV6-1 to TRBJ1-4; maybe TRBD1 (5 bases). Germline V gene sequence: CDR1 MNHNS, CDR2 SASEGT. The V end lost 2 bases, the J end lost 0 bases, and 7 bases lay between the germline ends. This CDR3 has 15 amino acids. DNA for the CDR3: TGTGCCAGCAGTGAACTGGGGGCAACTAATGAAAAACTGTTTTTT. Translated: CASSELGATNEKLFF.

This clone was observed a single time. The gene calls are TRBV28 and TRBJ1-2; maybe TRBD1 (6 bases). V shed 5 bases and J shed 7 bases, with 11 bases lying between them. CDR3 length equals 12 residues. Germline CDR1 MDHEN, CDR2 SYDVKM. Here the CDR3 reads CASSPLQGGYTF. CDR3 bases: TGTGCCAGCAGTCCTCTACAGGGTGGCTACACCTTC.

The chain has TRBV2 and TRBJ2-3; TRBD2 aligns across 9 bases. V lost 7 bases to trimming and J lost 2 bases; unmatched junction nucleotides: 7. The CDR3 runs 15 residues. Germline V CDR1 and CDR2: SNHLY, FYNNEI. The CDR3 DNA reads TGTGCCAGCAAAAAGACTAGCGGAATCACAGATACGCAGTATTTT. It is translated as CASKKTSGITDTQYF.